Presented here are 26 T cell receptor beta chains from one specimen sequenced in a study of T cell therapy after organ transplantation. These TCRs' antigens remain unknown. TCRdb keeps only in-frame clones here, not all; method: immunoSEQ multiplex PCR. The sample has some 47,000 clones; 94% are singletons. Sequencing used CD8+ T cells from blood, obtained before autologous CMV-specific T cell therapy. These receptors all stem from a human patient who had received a solid organ transplant and had CMV disease.

The chain recombines TRBV4-1 with TRBJ2-3, with 8 bases fitting TRBD2. The CDR3 runs to 17 residues. CDR1 and CDR2 from the germline V gene are MGHRA and YSYEKL. After removal of 0 bases from V and 2 bases from J, the junction contained 7 bases not matched to a gene. CDR3 sequence: CASSQDFSGASTDTQYF. In nucleotides, the CDR3 is TGCGCCAGCAGCCAAGATTTTAGCGGGGCTTCCACAGATACGCAGTATTTT.

This clone was found once. The chain combines TRBV13 with TRBJ1-4, with a possible D match to TRBD1 (6 bases). This CDR3 has 14 amino acids. Germline values: CDR1 PRHDT, CDR2 FYEKMQ (reference sequence). The V and J ends lost 9 bases and 6 bases respectively, with 17 bases between them. The CDR3 spells CASSTGGAYEKLFF. The CDR3 bases are TGTGCCAGTTCGACGGGGGGCGCCTATGAAAAACTGTTTTTT.

This chain joins TRBV20-1 and TRBJ1-1; D is unresolved. The CDR3 consists of 11 residues. Germline V lookup: CDR1 DFQATT, CDR2 SNEGSKA (reference sequence). Deletions cut 7 bases from V and 1 base from J, with 7 bases between. The CDR3: CSVWENTEAFF. The CDR3 bases are TGCAGTGTGTGGGAGAACACTGAAGCTTTCTTT.

The chain links TRBV6-5 to TRBJ2-2; possibly TRBD1 for D (5 bases). V lost 0 bases and J 4 bases, leaving 12 bases between the germline ends. Germline V gives CDR1 MNHEY, CDR2 SVGAGI. This CDR3 contains 16 residues. CDR3 in DNA: TGTGCCAGCAGTTACTCGACGCAGGGAAGCACCGGGGAGCTGTTTTTT. Translation: CASSYSTQGSTGELFF.

The chain carries TRBV15 and TRBJ2-2; 11 nucleotides line up with TRBD2. CDR1 is LNHNV and CDR2 is YYDKDF in the germline V gene (reference sequence). The CDR3 length is 14 residues. V lost 4 bases, J lost 6 bases, and 1 base stayed unmatched. For the CDR3, the DNA is TGTGCCACCAGCATAGCGGGAGGGGCCGGGGAGCTGTTTTTT. This gives the protein CATSIAGGAGELFF.

The gene calls are TRBV23-1 and TRBJ2-2; TRBD1 matches 7 bases. TRBV23-1 is sorted into the ORF group, with uncertain function. This CDR3 has 18 amino acids. Unmatched junction bases numbered 12, after V lost 0 bases and J lost 5 bases. DNA for the CDR3: TGCGCCAGCAGTCAATCACCACAGGTCCTACAGGGGACCGGGGAGCTGTTTTTT. Translation gives CASSQSPQVLQGTGELFF.

The rearrangement joins TRBV27 to TRBJ1-1; 9 bases map to TRBD1. The CDR3 spans 16 residues. The germline V gene has CDR1 MNHEY and CDR2 SMNVEV (reference sequence). V lost 3 bases and J lost 2; bases outside the gene matches: 7. CDR3 nucleotides: TGTGCCAGCAGTTTCTCCACAGGGGGCGGTAACACTGAAGCTTTCTTT. Translation: CASSFSTGGGNTEAFF.

In DNA, the CDR3 is TGTGCCAGCAGTTACTCGATAGTAGGGTCGCACACCATATATTTT. Its translation is CASSYSIVGSHTIYF. This sequence joins TRBV6-5 and TRBJ1-3; D is unclear. This CDR3 has 15 amino acids. CDR1 MNHEY and CDR2 SVGAGI come from the germline V gene. V was cut by 0 bases and J by 8 bases, with 14 bases left in between.

This CDR3 is CAIFIGSYNEQFF. The CDR3 nucleotides are TGTGCCATTTTCATCGGGTCGTACAATGAGCAGTTCTTC. The chain carries TRBV6-1 and TRBJ2-1; D is unclear. Germline V gene data show CDR1 as MNHNS and CDR2 as SASEGT. The CDR3 runs to 13 residues. Trimming left V 10 bases short and J 4 bases short, with 14 bases between.

The chain uses TRBV4-3 and TRBJ2-1; 8 bases line up with TRBD2. Trimming removed 0 bases from V and 0 bases from J; junction bases left unmatched: 13. The CDR3 extends over 20 amino acids. Germline V lookup: CDR1 LGHNA, CDR2 YSLEER. The CDR3 sequence: CASSQDIGAGARPSYNEQFF. In DNA, the CDR3 is TGCGCCAGCAGCCAAGATATCGGAGCGGGGGCCCGGCCCTCCTACAATGAGCAGTTCTTC.

The chain employs TRBV10-3 and TRBJ2-7; 8 bases fit TRBD2. The CDR3 extends over 14 amino acids. Germline V gene data show CDR1 as ENHRY and CDR2 as SYGVKD. V lost 6 bases and J lost 3; bases outside the gene matches: 7. CDR3 sequence reads: CAISPAGDYYEQYF. Here the CDR3 DNA reads TGTGCCATCAGCCCAGCGGGGGACTACTACGAGCAGTACTTC.

The rearrangement uses TRBV9 and TRBJ2-7, with D tentatively TRBD1 or TRBD2 (5 bases each). The CDR3 has 14 amino acids. CDR1 is SGDLS, CDR2 YYNGEE, per germline. V lost 4 bases, J lost 4 bases, and 15 bases lay in between. The CDR3 loop is CASSSPGTGYEQYF. The DNA for the CDR3 is TGTGCCAGCAGCTCCCCCGGGACGGGATACGAGCAGTACTTC.

The chain carries TRBV7-9 and TRBJ2-5; maybe TRBD1 (5 bases). Trimming stripped 5 bases from V and 2 bases from J, with 15 bases between. Germline loops: CDR1 SEHNR, CDR2 FQNEAQ (reference sequence). The CDR3 totals 15 residues. The CDR3: CASSETRGLQETQYF. For the CDR3, the DNA is TGTGCCAGCAGCGAAACAAGGGGCCTGCAAGAGACCCAGTACTTC.

This clone was detected once. The chain uses TRBV4-1 and TRBJ2-7; D not certain. The CDR3 is made up of 15 amino acids. Germline values: CDR1 MGHRA, CDR2 YSYEKL. Trimming shortened V by 0 bases and J by 2 bases, and 11 bases separated the two germline ends. CDR3 DNA: TGCGCCAGCAGCCAAGAGGAGTTAAAAACCTACGAGCAGTACTTC. Its protein is CASSQEELKTYEQYF.

The chain couples TRBV27 to TRBJ1-6, with 10 nucleotides matching TRBD1. Per the germline V gene, CDR1 is MNHEY and CDR2 is SMNVEV (reference sequence). Trimming at V came to 5 bases and at J to 7 bases, leaving 2 bases not matched to a gene. CDR3 size: 14 residues. In DNA, the CDR3 is TGTGCCAGCAGTCGGGACAGGGGAAATTCACCCCTCCACTTT. Its protein product is CASSRDRGNSPLHF.

Remarks on this clone: At one boundary the junction diverges from the germline segment, which might be a read error. V and J are TRBV10-3 and TRBJ2-2, with 12 bases matching TRBD1. The CDR3 covers 19 residues. Germline loops: CDR1 ENHRY, CDR2 SYGVKD. The CDR3 loop reads CAILSPIGTGGRDDRGAVF. The CDR3 nucleotides are TGTGCCATCCTTTCCCCCATCGGGACAGGGGGCCGGGACGACCGGGGAGCTGTTTTT.

The chain carries TRBV13 and TRBJ2-1, with D perhaps TRBD1 (5 bases). V was pared by 5 bases and J by 10 bases, with 12 bases between. The CDR3 is 12 amino acids. Germline CDR1 reads PRHDT; CDR2 reads FYEKMQ (reference sequence). CDR3 DNA sequence: TGTGCCAGCAGCCTGCTGGACACGGAGCAGTTCTTC. Translating gives CASSLLDTEQFF. The whole variable domain, remainder taken from reference TRBV13 and TRBJ2-1, is AAGVIQSPRHLIKEKRETATLKCYPIPRHDTVYWYQQGPGQDPQFLISFYEKMQSDKGSIPDRFSAQQFSDYHSELNMSSLELGDSALYFCASSLLDTEQFFGPGTRLTVL.

The J gene is TRBJ2-1, the V gene TRBV19; no clear D gene. Trimming removed 6 bases at V and 0 bases at J, with 12 bases between. The length of the CDR3 is 15 residues. Germline V lookup: CDR1 LNHDA, CDR2 SQIVND (reference sequence). CDR3 bases: TGTGCCAGTAGCCCCCGAGACGTCTCCTACAATGAGCAGTTCTTC. Translation gives CASSPRDVSYNEQFF.

The chain couples TRBV27 to TRBJ1-5; TRBD1 agrees at 8 bases. Trimming cost V 2 bases and J 6 bases; bases outside gene matches: 3. This CDR3 comprises 14 residues. Looked up from germline, CDR1 is MNHEY and CDR2 is SMNVEV (reference sequence). CDR3 sequence: CASSLQGAGQPQHF. DNA for the CDR3: TGTGCCAGCAGTTTACAGGGGGCGGGTCAGCCCCAGCATTTT.

The V gene is TRBV4-1, the J gene TRBJ2-2, with D perhaps matching TRBD1 (6 bases). This CDR3 has 17 amino acids. Deletions cut 0 bases from V and 1 base from J, with 12 bases between. Germline V gives CDR1 MGHRA, CDR2 YSYEKL. Here the CDR3 reads CASSQDTRGRNTGELFF. DNA of the CDR3: TGCGCCAGCAGCCAAGATACCAGGGGACGGAACACCGGGGAGCTGTTTTTT.

The chain uses TRBV30 and TRBJ1-1; the D gene is possibly TRBD1 (6 bases). V lost 2 bases to trimming and J lost 10 bases, with 14 bases between them. Germline V CDR1 and CDR2: GTSNPN, SVGIG (reference sequence). CDR3 length: 12 residues. The CDR3 loop reads CAWSTGGNGAFF. Written as DNA, the CDR3 is TGTGCCTGGAGTACCGGGGGCAACGGAGCTTTCTTT. The entire variable domain, with the rest obtained from reference TRBV30 and TRBJ1-1, is as follows: SQTIHQWPATLVQPVGSPLSLECTVEGTSNPNLYWYRQAAGRGLQLLFYSVGIGQISSEVPQNLSASRPQDRQFILSSKKLLLSDSGFYLCAWSTGGNGAFFGQGTRLTVV.

The V and J genes are TRBV6-5 and TRBJ1-1, with D unresolved. V lost 5 bases and J lost 2, with 9 bases in between. This CDR3 spans 13 amino acids. Germline values: CDR1 MNHEY, CDR2 SVGAGI. The CDR3 reads CASSLTFNTEAFF. The CDR3 nucleotides read TGTGCCAGCAGTCTGACCTTTAACACTGAAGCTTTCTTT.

J is TRBJ1-4 and V is TRBV27; 7 bases match TRBD1. The V and J ends lost 4 bases and 1 base, in that order; junction bases with no gene match: 24. The CDR3 spans 22 residues. In germline, CDR1 is MNHEY, CDR2 SMNVEV (reference sequence). CDR3: CASSSQEIRQGMVLGTNEKLFF. In DNA form, the CDR3 reads TGTGCCAGCAGTTCTCAAGAGATCCGACAGGGTATGGTTCTCGGAACTAATGAAAAACTGTTTTTT.

This chain joins TRBV9 and TRBJ2-1; 10 nucleotides agree with TRBD2. The V segment lost 3 bases and the J segment 8 bases; nucleotides outside the gene matches: 11. The length of the CDR3 is 16 residues. Germline V gene data show CDR1 as SGDLS and CDR2 as YYNGEE. The CDR3 DNA is TGTGCCAGCAGCGCGGAGGCACTAGCGGGGCTCGATGAGCAGTTCTTC. Translating it yields CASSAEALAGLDEQFF.

This clone has only a few counts. The chain recombines TRBV15 with TRBJ1-1; maybe TRBD1 (5 bases). V was shortened by 3 bases and J by 0 bases, with 5 bases between the two germline ends. Germline values: CDR1 LNHNV, CDR2 YYDKDF (reference sequence). The CDR3 covers 13 residues. The CDR3 nucleotides read TGTGCCACCAGCAGGACAGTGAACACTGAAGCTTTCTTT. Protein product: CATSRTVNTEAFF.

The V call is TRBV6-1, the J call TRBJ2-7; D is unresolved. Germline CDR1 MNHNS, CDR2 SASEGT. The CDR3 totals 11 residues. Trimming removed 6 bases from V and 5 bases from J, with 8 bases in between. DNA for the CDR3: TGTGCCAGCAGGTATCTCCACGAGCAGTACTTC. This sequence encodes CASRYLHEQYF.